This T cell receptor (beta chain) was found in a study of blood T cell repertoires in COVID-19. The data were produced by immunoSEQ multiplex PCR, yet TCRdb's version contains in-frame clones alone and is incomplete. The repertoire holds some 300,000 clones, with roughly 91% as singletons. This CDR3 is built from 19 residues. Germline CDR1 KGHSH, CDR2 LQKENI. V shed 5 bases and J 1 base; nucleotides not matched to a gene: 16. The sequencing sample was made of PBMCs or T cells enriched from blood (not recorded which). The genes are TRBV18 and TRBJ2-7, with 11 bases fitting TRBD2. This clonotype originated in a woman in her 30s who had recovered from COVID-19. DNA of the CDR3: TGTGCCAGCTCAGGGGCCGCAGGCGGACTAGCGGGTTTATCCTACGAGCAGTACTTC. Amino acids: CASSGAAGGLAGLSYEQYF.